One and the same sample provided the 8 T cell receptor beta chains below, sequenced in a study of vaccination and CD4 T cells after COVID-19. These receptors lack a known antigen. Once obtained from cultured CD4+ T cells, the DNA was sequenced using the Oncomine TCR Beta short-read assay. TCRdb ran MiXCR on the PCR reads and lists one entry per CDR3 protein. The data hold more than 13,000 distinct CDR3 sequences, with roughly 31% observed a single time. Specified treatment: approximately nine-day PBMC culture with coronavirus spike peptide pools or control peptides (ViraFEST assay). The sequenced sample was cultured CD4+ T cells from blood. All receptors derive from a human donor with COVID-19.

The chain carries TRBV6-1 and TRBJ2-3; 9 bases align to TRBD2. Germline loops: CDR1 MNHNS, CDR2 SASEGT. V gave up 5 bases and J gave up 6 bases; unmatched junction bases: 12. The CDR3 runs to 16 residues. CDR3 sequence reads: CASSPLAGRKVDTQYF. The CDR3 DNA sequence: TGTGCCAGCAGTCCCCTAGCGGGGAGAAAGGTGGATACGCAGTATTTT.

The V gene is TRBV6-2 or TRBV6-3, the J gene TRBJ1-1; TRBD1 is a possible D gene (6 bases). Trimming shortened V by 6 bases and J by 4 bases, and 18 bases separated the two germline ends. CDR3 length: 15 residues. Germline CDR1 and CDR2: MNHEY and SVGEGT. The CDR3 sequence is CASRWGRGRRTEAFF. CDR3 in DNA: TGTGCCAGCAGGTGGGGCAGGGGACGCCGCACTGAAGCTTTCTTT.

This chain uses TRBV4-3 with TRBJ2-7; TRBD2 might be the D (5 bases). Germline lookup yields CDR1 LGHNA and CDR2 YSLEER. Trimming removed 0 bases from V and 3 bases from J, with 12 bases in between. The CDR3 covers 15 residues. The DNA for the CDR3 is TGCGCCAGCAGCCAAGAGAGGGTTGGAGGCTACGAGCAGTACTTC. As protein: CASSQERVGGYEQYF.

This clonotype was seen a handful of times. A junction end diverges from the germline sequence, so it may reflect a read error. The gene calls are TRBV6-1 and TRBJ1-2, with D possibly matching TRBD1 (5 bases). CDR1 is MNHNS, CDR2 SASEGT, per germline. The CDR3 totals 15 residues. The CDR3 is CASSEAQGFYYGYAF. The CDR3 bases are TGTGCCAGCAGTGAAGCTCAGGGATTCTACTATGGCTACGCCTTC.

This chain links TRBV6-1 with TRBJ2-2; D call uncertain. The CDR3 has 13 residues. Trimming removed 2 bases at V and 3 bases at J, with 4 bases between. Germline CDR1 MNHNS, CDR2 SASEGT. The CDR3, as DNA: TGTGCCAGCAGTGAATGGCACACCGGGGAGCTGTTTTTT. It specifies CASSEWHTGELFF.

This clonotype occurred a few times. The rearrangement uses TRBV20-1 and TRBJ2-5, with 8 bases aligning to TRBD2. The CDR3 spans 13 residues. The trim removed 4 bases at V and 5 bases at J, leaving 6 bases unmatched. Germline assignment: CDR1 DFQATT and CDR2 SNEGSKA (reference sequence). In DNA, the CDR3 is TGCAGTGCTATCGGAGCGGGGGTTGAGACCCAGTACTTC. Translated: CSAIGAGVETQYF.

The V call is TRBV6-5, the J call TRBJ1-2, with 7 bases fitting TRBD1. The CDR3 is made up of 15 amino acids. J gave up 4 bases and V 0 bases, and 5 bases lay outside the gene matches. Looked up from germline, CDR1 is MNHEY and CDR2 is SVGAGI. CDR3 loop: CASSYSGGSAYGYTF. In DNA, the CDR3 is TGTGCCAGCAGTTACTCAGGGGGCTCGGCCTATGGCTACACCTTC.

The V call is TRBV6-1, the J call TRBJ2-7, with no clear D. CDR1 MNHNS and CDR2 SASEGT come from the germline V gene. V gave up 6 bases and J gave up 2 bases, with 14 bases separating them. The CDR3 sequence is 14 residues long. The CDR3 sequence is CASSVSGPTYEQYF. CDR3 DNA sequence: TGTGCCAGCAGCGTCTCCGGGCCCACCTACGAGCAGTACTTC.